The T cell receptor (beta chain) under discussion was sequenced for a study of shared clonotypes between healthy human individuals. At the level of the study: Per donor, three plates held CD4 naive cells, three held CD4 memory, two held CD8 naive and one held CD8 memory.

Trimming left V 6 bases short and J 1 base short, with 12 bases between. The CDR3 loop spans 14 amino acids. The V gene's germline CDR1 is MNHEY and CDR2 SVGAGI. This clone showed up just once. Antigen specificity is unknown. TCRdb's copy holds only in-frame clones and misses some; the assay was immunoSEQ multiplex PCR. This table holds around 640,000 clones, around 96% found once. Findings and caveats of the study: On the whole, naive subsets had larger estimated richness than memory subsets had.

Naive CD8 cells lacked CD45RO, underwent positive selection for CCR7 and left out terminally differentiated effector memory CD45RA+ cells. The sample taken for sequencing was naive CD8+ T cells sorted from blood. This sequence originates from a woman aged 25 to 39 in good health. The genes are TRBV6-5 and TRBJ1-1; D unresolved. CDR3 DNA: TGTGCCAGCAGATCTGGACGGGAGAACACTGAAGCTTTCTTT. This codes for CASRSGRENTEAFF.